The 18 T cell receptor beta chains reported below all come from one sample, sequenced in a study of tumor-infiltrating lymphocytes in primary liver carcinoma. A primer in the constant region served to generate TCR beta cDNA from 500 ng of total RNA. Researchers made the TCR beta libraries by running three nested multiplex PCR rounds with slightly modified ARM-PCR. In the first two PCR rounds, TRBV1-TRBV30 forward primers were paired with a C-beta reverse primer, and each round lasted roughly 9 cycles. From the multiplex PCR reads, TCRdb called clonotypes with MiXCR, one entry per CDR3 protein. The sample carries 300,000 to 350,000 distinct CDR3 sequences, about 50% recorded once. Out of unsorted whole blood came the blood RNA, and germline DNA was extracted as well. Sequenced material: peripheral blood. The source is a woman in her twenties or thirties with primary liver carcinoma and hepatitis B virus infection.

Turning to this clonotype: This CDR3 is missing its conserved last phenylalanine or tryptophan, likely due to a read error. This chain links TRBV4-3 with TRBJ2-6; 14 nucleotides match TRBD2. The V gene's germline CDR1 is LGHNA and CDR2 YSLEER. This CDR3 has 20 residues. J was trimmed by 1 base and V by 4 bases; bases with no gene match: 9. The DNA of the CDR3 is TGCGCCAGCAGCCGAAGAGTGGGACTAGCGGGAGCGTCTGGGGCCAACGTCCTGACTCTC. This encodes CASSRRVGLAGASGANVLTL.

The chain is built from TRBV13 and TRBJ1-6; the D is unclear. Deletions cut 2 bases from V and 2 bases from J, with 13 bases between. There are 17 residues in the CDR3. Germline V gene sequence: CDR1 PRHDT, CDR2 FYEKMQ (reference sequence). The chain's CDR3 is CASSLRGRKAYNSPLHF. DNA for the CDR3: TGTGCCAGCAGCTTACGAGGGAGAAAAGCCTATAATTCACCCCTCCACTTT.

A word on this clonotype: A much larger clone differs by one base, so this may be a read error. V usage is TRBV29-1 and J usage is TRBJ2-1, with D unresolved. This CDR3 spans 12 amino acids. Germline V gene lookup returns CDR1 SQVTM and CDR2 ANQGSEA. The CDR3 DNA follows: TGCAGCGTGCTACTGACTGGCGGTGAGCAGCTCTTC. This gives the protein CSVLLTGGEQLF.

With regard to this clonotype: One junction end does not reproduce the germline sequence, and a read error may be involved. The chain has TRBV6-6 and TRBJ1-2; maybe TRBD1 (5 bases). This CDR3 has 14 amino acids. The germline V gene encodes CDR1 MNHNY and CDR2 SVGAGI (reference sequence). The CDR3 bases are TGTGCCTGCAGGACGAATCAGGGACCCCATGGCTACACCTTC. As protein: CACRTNQGPHGYTF.

Details on this clonotype: This may arise from a read error, as a much more abundant clone is one base away. The CDR3 region has the DNA TGTGCCAGCAGTTTAAGCATGTATACGCAGTATTTT. Protein product: CASSLSMYTQYF. The chain joins TRBV12-3 or TRBV12-4 to TRBJ2-3; D unclear. CDR3 length equals 12 residues. V lost 2 bases and J 7 bases, leaving 7 bases between the germline ends.

This chain joins TRBV28 and TRBJ2-1; D may be TRBD1 (7 bases). Germline V gene sequence: CDR1 MDHEN, CDR2 SYDVKM. CDR3 length: 17 residues. V was trimmed by 4 bases and J by 7 bases, leaving 23 bases between them. CDR3 region: CASSSPPGGTERNEQFF. The CDR3 nucleotides read TGTGCCAGCAGTTCCCCCCCTGGAGGGACAGAAAGAAATGAGCAGTTCTTC.

CDR3 in DNA: TGCAGCCTTGGTGGTCTGGGCGCTGAAGCTTTCTTT. Amino acid sequence: CSLGGLGAEAFF. The rearrangement joins TRBV29-1 to TRBJ1-1; no reliable D call. Germline loops: CDR1 SQVTM, CDR2 ANQGSEA. This CDR3 spans 12 amino acids. The V gene lost 8 bases and the J gene lost 6 bases, with 16 bases spanning the gap.

The CDR3 spells CSVLSGRGNEQFF. In DNA form, the CDR3 reads TGCAGCGTTCTTAGCGGGAGAGGCAATGAGCAGTTCTTC. This chain uses TRBV29-1 with TRBJ2-1, with 9 nucleotides matching TRBD2. CDR1 and CDR2 from the germline V gene are SQVTM and ANQGSEA. The junction had 5 bases not matched to a gene; V was cut back by 5 bases and J by 6 bases. The CDR3 sequence is 13 residues long.

About this clonotype: This may be a read error, as it is one base from a much larger clone. V is TRBV12-3 or TRBV12-4 and J is TRBJ1-6; D is uncertain. Between the trimmed V and J ends, which lost 6 bases and 7 bases, there was a span of 7 bases. The CDR3 totals 12 residues. CDR3 protein: CASSFWNSPLHF. The CDR3 DNA reads as TGTGCCAGCAGCTTTTGGAATTCACCCCTCCACTTT.

A note on this clonotype: One end of the junction varies from germline; a read error may be responsible. This chain uses TRBV29-1 with TRBJ2-5; tentatively, D is TRBD1 or TRBD2 (6 bases each). In germline, CDR1 is SQVTM, CDR2 ANQGSEA. This CDR3 is built from 13 residues. CDR3 residues: CCVSDSRGVAQYF. CDR3 coding DNA: TGCTGCGTCTCGGACTCGAGGGGGGTGGCCCAGTACTTC.

The chain combines TRBV28 with TRBJ1-6; 7 nucleotides match TRBD1. Germline V gene lookup returns CDR1 MDHEN and CDR2 SYDVKM. The V segment lost 11 bases and the J segment 4 bases; nucleotides outside the gene matches: 11. The CDR3 extends over 15 amino acids. The CDR3 nucleotides are TGTGCCGTCACTCGGGCAGGGGGTTATAATTCACCCCTCCACTTT. As protein: CAVTRAGGYNSPLHF.

The V and J genes are TRBV6-1 and TRBJ1-1; 10 bases match TRBD1. This CDR3 contains 15 residues. V was pared by 4 bases and J by 4 bases, with 6 bases of the junction left unmatched. CDR1 is MNHNS, CDR2 SASEGT, per germline. CDR3: CASSGRQGASTEAFF. The DNA for the CDR3 is TGTGCCAGCAGTGGACGACAGGGGGCGAGCACTGAAGCTTTCTTT.

Comments on this clonotype: The CDR3 carries no conserved terminal phenylalanine or tryptophan, so it likely arises from a read error. The chain carries TRBV29-1 and TRBJ2-1, with D possibly matching TRBD2 (5 bases). This CDR3 has 17 residues. Germline V CDR1 and CDR2: SQVTM, ANQGSEA. As DNA, the CDR3 is TGTAGCGTTGCCATACCCCTCCCCCTTGGCATAACGGTTCGGCAGTTCATC. Amino acid sequence: CSVAIPLPLGITVRQFI.

In this sample, this clonotype turned up a few times. The rearrangement links TRBV4-2 to TRBJ2-7, with unresolved D. The ends were cut back, 0 bases at V and 4 bases at J, with 13 bases in the middle. Per germline, CDR1 LGHNA and CDR2 YNFKEQ. The CDR3 is made up of 15 amino acids. The CDR3 is CASSQDWIGSYEQYF. The CDR3 coding sequence is TGTGCCAGCAGCCAAGACTGGATAGGGTCTTACGAGCAGTACTTC.

The chain carries TRBV29-1 and TRBJ2-7; D is perhaps TRBD1 (7 bases). The CDR3 consists of 14 residues. V lost 7 bases and J 8 bases, leaving 24 bases between the germline ends. Germline V lookup: CDR1 SQVTM, CDR2 ANQGSEA. CDR3 amino acids: CSAARGDRVNKQYF. CDR3 DNA: TGCAGCGCCGCCAGGGGGGACAGAGTAAACAAGCAGTACTTC.

This clonotype was seen a few times. The chain links TRBV7-8 to TRBJ2-1; 10 positions agree with TRBD2. The V gene end was trimmed by 5 bases and the J gene end by 2 bases; junction bases not matched to a gene: 9. Germline loops: CDR1 SGHVS, CDR2 FQNEAQ. The CDR3 runs to 17 residues. DNA for the CDR3: TGTGCCAGCAGCCCTCCCGGACTAGCGGTTCCCTACAATGAGCAGTTCTTC. Its translation: CASSPPGLAVPYNEQFF.

The rearrangement uses TRBV13 and TRBJ2-1, with 8 bases identical to TRBD1. The length of the CDR3 is 15 residues. Germline assignment: CDR1 PRHDT and CDR2 FYEKMQ (reference sequence). V lost 5 bases and J lost 1; bases outside the gene matches: 4. The CDR3 reads CASSPRGPSYNEQFF. In nucleotides, the CDR3 is TGTGCCAGCAGCCCCAGGGGGCCTTCCTACAATGAGCAGTTCTTC.

Comment on this clonotype: A read error is possible here, since a much larger clone lies one base away. The rearrangement links TRBV6-5 to TRBJ2-1, with 8 nucleotides matching TRBD2. CDR1 is MNHEY and CDR2 is SVGAGI in the germline V gene. CDR3 length: 14 amino acids. The CDR3 DNA reads as TGTGCCAGCAGAAGTAGCGGGACATACAATGTGCAGTTCTTC. Translating gives CASRSSGTYNVQFF.